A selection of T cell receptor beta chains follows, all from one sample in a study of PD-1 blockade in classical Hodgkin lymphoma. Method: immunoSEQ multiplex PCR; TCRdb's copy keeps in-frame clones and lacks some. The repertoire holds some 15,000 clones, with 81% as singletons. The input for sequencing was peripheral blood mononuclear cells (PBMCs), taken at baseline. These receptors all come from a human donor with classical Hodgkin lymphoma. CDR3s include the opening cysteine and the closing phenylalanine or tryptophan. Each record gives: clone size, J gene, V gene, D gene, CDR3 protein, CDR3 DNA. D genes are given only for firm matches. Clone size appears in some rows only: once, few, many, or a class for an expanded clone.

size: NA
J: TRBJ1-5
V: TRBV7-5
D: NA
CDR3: CVRSVYVGDYSNQPQHF
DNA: TGTGTCAGAAGCGTTTATGTTGGGGACTATAGCAATCAGCCCCAGCATTTT

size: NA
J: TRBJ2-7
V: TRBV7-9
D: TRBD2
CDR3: CASSPSGGTTTYEQYF
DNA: TGTGCCAGCAGCCCCTCGGGGGGGACCACAACCTACGAGCAGTACTTC

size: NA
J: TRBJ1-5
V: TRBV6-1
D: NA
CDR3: CASSEVYNQPQHF
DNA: TGTGCCAGCAGTGAAGTGTACAATCAGCCCCAGCATTTT

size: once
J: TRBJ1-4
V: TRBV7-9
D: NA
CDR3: CASSLGVEEKLFF
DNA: TGTGCCAGCAGCCTGGGGGTCGAAGAAAAACTGTTTTTT

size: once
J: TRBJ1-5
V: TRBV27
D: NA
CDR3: CASSLIAGVSNQPQHF
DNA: TGTGCCAGCAGTTTAATCGCGGGGGTTAGCAATCAGCCCCAGCATTTT

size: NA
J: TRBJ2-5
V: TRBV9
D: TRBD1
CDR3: CASSVDTGGRETQYF
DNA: TGTGCCAGCAGCGTGGATACAGGGGGACGAGAGACCCAGTACTTC

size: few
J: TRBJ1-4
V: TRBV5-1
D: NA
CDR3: CASSLGSGQNEKLFF
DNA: TGCGCCAGCAGCTTGGGGTCAGGGCAAAATGAAAAACTGTTTTTT

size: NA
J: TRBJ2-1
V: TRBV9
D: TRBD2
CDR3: CASSGGGEQFF
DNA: TGTGCCAGCAGCGGCGGGGGTGAGCAGTTCTTC

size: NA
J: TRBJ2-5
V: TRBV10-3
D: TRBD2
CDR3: CAIRDGLAGTETQYF
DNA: TGTGCCATCAGGGACGGACTAGCGGGGACAGAGACCCAGTACTTC

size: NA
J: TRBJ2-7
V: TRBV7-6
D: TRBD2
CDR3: CASSPGAAGPTYEQYF
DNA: TGTGCCAGCAGCCCCGGGGCAGCGGGGCCAACCTACGAGCAGTACTTC

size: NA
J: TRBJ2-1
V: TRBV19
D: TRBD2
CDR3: CASSLSAGSGTYNEQFF
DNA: TGTGCCAGTAGTCTCTCAGCGGGGAGCGGGACCTACAATGAGCAGTTCTTC

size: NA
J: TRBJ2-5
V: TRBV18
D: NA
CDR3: CASSPNGGQETQYF
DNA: TGTGCCAGCTCACCAAACGGGGGCCAAGAGACCCAGTACTTC

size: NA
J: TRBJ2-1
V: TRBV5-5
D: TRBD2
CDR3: CASSLTSGGHAYNEQFF
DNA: TGTGCCAGCAGCCTGACTAGCGGGGGTCACGCCTACAATGAGCAGTTCTTC

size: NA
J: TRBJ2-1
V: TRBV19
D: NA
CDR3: CASSPGWMNNEQFF
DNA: TGTGCCAGTAGCCCCGGGTGGATGAACAATGAGCAGTTCTTC

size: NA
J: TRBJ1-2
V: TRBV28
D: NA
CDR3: CASSPGTMDYGYTF
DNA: TGTGCCAGCAGCCCCGGGACGATGGACTATGGCTACACCTTC

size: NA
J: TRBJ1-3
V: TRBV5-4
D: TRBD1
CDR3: CASSRDRGFFSGNTIYF
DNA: TGTGCCAGCAGCCGGGACAGGGGATTTTTCTCTGGAAACACCATATATTTT

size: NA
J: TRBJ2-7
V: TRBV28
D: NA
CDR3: CASSLRGYEQYF
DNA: TGTGCCAGCAGTTTAAGGGGATACGAGCAGTACTTC

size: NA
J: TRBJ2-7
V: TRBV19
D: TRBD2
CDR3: CASSPRGDRPYEQYF
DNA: TGTGCCAGTAGCCCTCGGGGGGACCGCCCCTACGAGCAGTACTTC

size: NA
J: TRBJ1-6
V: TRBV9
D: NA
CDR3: CASSGEGSYNSPLHF
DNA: TGTGCCAGCAGCGGAGAGGGCTCCTATAATTCACCCCTCCACTTT

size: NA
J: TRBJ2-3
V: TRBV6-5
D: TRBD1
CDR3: CASSWDSQPDTQYF
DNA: TGTGCCAGCAGCTGGGACAGTCAGCCAGATACGCAGTATTTT

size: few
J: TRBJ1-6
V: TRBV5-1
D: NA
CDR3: CASSLRDNSPLHF
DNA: TGCGCCAGCAGCTTGAGGGATAATTCACCCCTCCACTTT

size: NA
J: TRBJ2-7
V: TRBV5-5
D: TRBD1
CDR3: CASSKGTGSSYEQYF
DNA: TGTGCCAGCAGTAAAGGGACAGGAAGCTCCTACGAGCAGTACTTC

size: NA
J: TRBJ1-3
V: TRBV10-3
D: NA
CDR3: CAISEVIAGNTIYF
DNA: TGTGCCATCAGTGAAGTCATAGCTGGAAACACCATATATTTT

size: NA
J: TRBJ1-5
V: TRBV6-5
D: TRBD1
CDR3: CASSSRTGGNQPQHF
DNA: TGTGCCAGCAGTTCCCGGACAGGGGGGAATCAGCCCCAGCATTTT

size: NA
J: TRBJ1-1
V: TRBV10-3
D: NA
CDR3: CAISESANTEAFF
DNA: TGTGCCATCAGTGAGTCAGCTAACACTGAAGCTTTCTTT

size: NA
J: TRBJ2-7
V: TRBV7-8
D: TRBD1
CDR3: CASGYRGAYEQYF
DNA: TGTGCCAGCGGCTACAGGGGGGCCTACGAGCAGTACTTC

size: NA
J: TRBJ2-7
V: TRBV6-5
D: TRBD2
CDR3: CASSHTSGDSYEQYF
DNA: TGTGCCAGCAGTCATACTAGCGGGGACTCCTACGAGCAGTACTTC

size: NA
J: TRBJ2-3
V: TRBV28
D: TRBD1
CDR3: CASSPGTGTDTQYF
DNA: TGTGCCAGCAGTCCCGGGACAGGCACAGATACGCAGTATTTT

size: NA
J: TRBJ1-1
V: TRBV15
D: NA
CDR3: CATSSENTEAFF
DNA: TGTGCCACCAGTAGTGAGAACACTGAAGCTTTCTTT

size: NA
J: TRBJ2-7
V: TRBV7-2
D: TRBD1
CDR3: CASSRDSLTYEQYF
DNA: TGTGCCAGCAGCCGGGACAGTCTAACCTACGAGCAGTACTTC